This T cell receptor (beta chain) was documented in a study of blood T cells in healthy people across ages. Study summary: The capture of about one barcoded beta molecule per two T cells was achieved by template switching. Study-wide results and caveats: Higher diversity and more naive CD4+ cells were features of long-lived donors, compared to aged donors.

Using a J-beta primer mix together with a sample-barcoded 5' primer, a second PCR was run for roughly 6 to 12 cycles. TCRdb redid the calling of the 5' RACE reads with MiXCR, one entry per CDR3 protein. Of over 700,000 distinct CDR3 sequences detected, about 25% appear once; the ten largest clones hold roughly a tenth. This clonotype was seen only a few times. Its matching antigen is unknown. This CDR3 has 15 residues. V was shortened by 3 bases and J by 3 bases, with 14 bases between the two germline ends. In addition, the sample was reused for a study of T cells of mothers and their children. From that second work: Donation involved three healthy Caucasian mothers and the six children that they had. The study obtained over 8 million TCR beta CDR3 reads per mother and 2.5 million to 3 million per child.

This receptor was identified in a boy aged 5-17 years in good health. The specimen was blood. The rearrangement links TRBV12-3 or TRBV12-4 to TRBJ1-2; maybe TRBD1 (5 bases). The CDR3 sequence: CASSLVEGIYYGYTF. As DNA, the CDR3 is TGTGCCAGCAGTTTGGTGGAGGGGATCTACTATGGCTACACCTTC.